The following is a T cell receptor (beta chain) sequence with its context. What this receptor recognizes is not known. No per-base quality is available; no much larger clone lies one base away. The time point label for this specimen denotes: baseline before first vaccination. Taken with the paper, the label for treatment or condition translates to: meningococcal conjugate vaccine given as trial control. Samples from vaccinated people were obtained from the UK trials COV001 and COV002, which included a single-blind randomized controlled phase 2/3 trial of AZD1222 (ChAdOx1 nCoV-19) in healthy adults. For TCRbeta chain sequencing, PBMC samples were collected from trial participants at day 0 and at day 28 after the second dose. The CDR3 regions of human TCRbeta chains were subjected to immunosequencing. The authors' analysis ran thus. Repertoire TCRs were matched against a reference library of SARS-CoV-2-specific TCRs generated with the MIRA antigen-specificity platform. Breadth meant the fraction of unique TCRs that were SARS-CoV-2-associated, whereas depth meant the fraction of total T cells that were SARS-CoV-2-associated. Using the MIRA data, each spike-specific TCR was assigned both to the spike region to which the TCR was reactive and to a CD4 or CD8 class. Log10-transformed breadth and depth values were compared by one-way ANOVA with Sidak's multiple comparisons tests. TCRdb mirrors the immuneACCESS table, restricted to in-frame sequences. Some clones are absent from its copies; in checked studies, under half trace to an unresolved V gene, and the reason for the others is unknown. That table furnishes V, J and clone size, whereas the DNA furnished D and trimming. For this sample the table gives 98,000 or so clones, of which approximately 90% were detected only once. The ten largest account for roughly 3% of the sample.

This sample was taken from a study of T cell responses to AZD1222 COVID-19 vaccine (dated by TCRdb to about 2021). Concerning the study at large: A total of 233 trial participants underwent TCR sequencing, of whom around 210 had received two doses of AZD1222 and approximately 26 had received two doses of the MenACWY control vaccine. Trial participants were enrolled by age into subgroups of 18-55, 56-69 and 70-plus years, and around 150, 28 and 57 TCR-sequenced participants, respectively, were included in these subgroups.

Study-level results and caveats: Most participants were white British and females outnumbered males, and the authors suggested that clonal diversity may have been underestimated. Reportedly, almost half of the unique spike-specific TCRs recognized epitopes lying outside the regions that are mutated in the B.1.351 and B.1.1.7 variants. After two AZD1222 doses, both the breadth and the depth of spike-specific TCRs were significantly higher than at day 0 and than in MenACWY recipients. No day 14 peak-response samples were available, so repertoires were characterized only after the peak T cell response. Vaccine-associated CD4 TCRs spanned the whole spike protein, with dominant responses in regions 160-218 and 743-854. Conclusions about previously exposed vaccinees were limited because only six AZD1222 recipients were SARS-CoV-2 seropositive at baseline. The 56-69-year group was small, and its depth increase did not reach significance, likely because of low power.

The germline V gene (reference sequence) supplies CDR1 LNHDA and CDR2 SQIVND. Trimming accounts for 5 bases at V and 1 base at J, while the number of junction bases matched to no gene is 5. From the cysteine through the phenylalanine, the CDR3 covers 16 amino acids. Only CDR3 DNA remains: 48 bases, in frame from the first base. The source is an adult in good health. The specimen was peripheral blood, collected on day 0 of MenACWY control vaccination. This sequence uses TRBV19 and TRBJ1-1; the junction holds 12 bases that match TRBD1. The bases read TGTGCCAGTAGTGAGGGACAGGGGGCGCGGAACACTGAAGCTTTCTTT. It encodes CASSEGQGARNTEAFF.